This T cell receptor (beta chain) was observed in a study of blood T cell repertoires in COVID-19 (dated by TCRdb to 2018 to 2020). Regarding the study in general: The collaborator samples originated in the United States, Italy and Spain and spanned the acute and convalescent phases of COVID-19. The prospective study material was composed of cDNA or gDNA derived from T cells, B-cell-depleted T cells, or PBMCs. The sample metadata nearly always contained a de-identified subject ID, COVID-19 status, age in years and sex. The samples were drawn from the first 160 participants of the ongoing ImmuneRACE study and from more than 1,000 subjects provided by 6 global collaborators. The dataset comprised deeply sampled blood TCRbeta repertoires from subjects exposed to, actively infected with, or recovered from COVID-19. A freely available public database, intended as a resource for researchers studying the immune response to SARS-CoV-2, is where the repertoires were released. Where HLA class I and class II types were available, the types were taken from metadata supplied by the sample provider, not from assay-based typing.

Each collaborating institution followed its own protocols to collect whole blood in K2EDTA tubes. For TCRbeta analysis, collaborators shipped samples in one of three forms: frozen whole blood, isolated PBMCs, or DNA extracted from either of those sample types. Points the paper makes about the study in general: How much clinical and demographic metadata was included differed by source and by participant, and the metadata was provided uncurated.

As to this clone: This receptor's antigen is unknown. The sample holds no much larger clone one base away, and base qualities are not on file.

TCRbeta CDR3 regions were amplified from genomic DNA using the immunoSEQ Assay, a bias-controlled multiplex PCR. The source study handled its data this way. Nucleated cell counts per sample were estimated from amplification of reference gene primers within the assay. To quantify the absolute abundance of each unique TCRbeta CDR3 rearrangement, sequence reads were collapsed and filtered. For each sample, productive Simpson clonality was calculated as the square root of Simpson's diversity index across productive rearrangements. The table comes from immuneACCESS by way of TCRdb, which keeps in-frame sequences with V and J called. Part of the clones is missing from these tables; in studies checked, under half for an unresolved V gene and the rest for unknown reasons. V, J and clone size reflect that table, while D and trimming were determined from the DNA. The sample includes about 120,000 clones, with 74% observed a single time. Of the sample, around 5.5% falls within the top ten clones.

Spanning cysteine to phenylalanine, the CDR3 consists of 14 amino acids. The entry retains the CDR3 DNA only, 42 bases that are in frame from base 1. The germline V gene yields SQVTM for CDR1 and ANQGSEA for CDR2. The germline ends are 18 bases apart after V is trimmed by 4 bases and J by 7 bases. This receptor was obtained from a man in his sixties with acute or convalescent COVID-19. The sequence is built from TRBV29-1 and TRBJ2-3, and the D gene may be TRBD2, 5 bases matching. Sequencing was done on a sample of peripheral blood. The CDR3 reads CSVVIGLTTYTQYF. The DNA sequence follows: TGCAGCGTTGTTATCGGACTGACGACATATACGCAGTATTTT.